This is a list of T cell receptor beta chains from one sample in a study of T cell clonotyping in hematopoietic cell transplantation. The method was immunoSEQ multiplex PCR; TCRdb's version includes in-frame clones alone and lacks a portion of them. This sample has more than 65,000 clones; 85% to 95% occur once, and the top ten carry around 1.6%. The specimen was peripheral blood mononuclear cells. The receptors shown here come from a man aged 50 to 60 in good health. Some clones in this sample may be carry-over from other donors' samples. CDR3s include the opening cysteine and the closing phenylalanine or tryptophan. D genes are given only for firm matches. The size field is filled for only some rows; it gives once, few, many or a size class.

V gene	clone size	J gene	D gene	CDR3 DNA	CDR3 protein
TRBV7-2	NA	TRBJ1-4	NA	TGTGCCAGCAGCCCCAGCCAGGCAACTAATGAAAAACTGTTTTTT	CASSPSQATNEKLFF
TRBV7-3	NA	TRBJ2-3	NA	TGTGCCAGCAGCTCCGGCGGGGCCACTGCAGATACGCAGTATTTT	CASSSGGATADTQYF
TRBV6-4	NA	TRBJ2-2	TRBD1	TGTGCCAGCAGTGCCCGACAGGGCCTCGGCGGGGAGCTGTTTTTT	CASSARQGLGGELFF
TRBV7-6	NA	TRBJ1-5	NA	TGTGCCAGCAGCCCCCGCGCGGGGAACAATCAGCCCCAGCATTTT	CASSPRAGNNQPQHF
TRBV29-1	NA	TRBJ2-7	TRBD2	TGCAGCGTTGAAGGGACTAGCCGCGACGAGCAGTACTTC	CSVEGTSRDEQYF
TRBV2	few	TRBJ1-1	NA	TGTGCCAGCAGCGAGACCCAGGGCCGGATGAGGGCTTTCTTT	CASSETQGRMRAFF
TRBV27	NA	TRBJ2-3	NA	TGTGCCAGCAGGTTAGCGGTTAGCACAGATACGCAGTATTTT	CASRLAVSTDTQYF
TRBV19	NA	TRBJ2-7	TRBD1	TGTGCCAGTAGTCCGACAGGGGCCGACGAGCAGTACTTC	CASSPTGADEQYF
TRBV7-9	NA	TRBJ2-1	TRBD1	TGTGCCAGCATAAACCCGGGACAGAGCTCCTACAATGAGCAGTTCTTC	CASINPGQSSYNEQFF
TRBV7-8	NA	TRBJ2-1	NA	TGTGCGGAAGGTCGGAGCTCCTACAATGAGCAGTTCTTC	CAEGRSSYNEQFF
TRBV20-1	NA	TRBJ2-5	NA	TGCAGTGCGGCGGGGAGTGAGACCCAGTACTTC	CSAAGSETQYF
TRBV6-5	NA	TRBJ2-5	TRBD1	TGTGCCAGCAGTTACACCGGACAGGGTGGGGAGACCCAGTACTTC	CASSYTGQGGETQYF
TRBV28	NA	TRBJ1-5	NA	TGTGCCAGCAGTCCCATTAGGGACAGCAATCAGCCCCAGCATTTT	CASSPIRDSNQPQHF
TRBV27	NA	TRBJ2-1	NA	TGTGCCAGCAGTTTAGGATACAATGAGCAGTTCTTC	CASSLGYNEQFF
TRBV19	NA	TRBJ1-5	NA	TGTGCCAGTAGTATGACGGTGTATAGCAATCAGCCCCAGCATTTT	CASSMTVYSNQPQHF
TRBV27	once	TRBJ1-1	NA	TGTGCCAGCAGTGAATCGCTGGACAGTTACACTGAAGCTTTCTTT	CASSESLDSYTEAFF
TRBV5-1	NA	TRBJ2-1	NA	TGCGCCAGCAGCTTGGACTCCTACAATGAGCAGTTCTTC	CASSLDSYNEQFF
TRBV5-6	NA	TRBJ1-5	NA	TGTGCCAGCAGCTTGAGGTCTGGGGACACCCTGAGTAGCAGTCAGCCCCAGCATTTT	CASSLRSGDTLSSSQPQHF
TRBV19	NA	TRBJ2-7	NA	TGTGCCAGTAGTACTTCCAGGGAAACCGAGCAGTACTTC	CASSTSRETEQYF
TRBV30	NA	TRBJ2-6	NA	TGTGCCTGGAGTCTTGTTCCTACTGGGGCCAACGTCCTGACTTTC	CAWSLVPTGANVLTF
TRBV27	NA	TRBJ2-7	TRBD1	TGTGCCAGCAGTTCGGAGGACAGGGGGCGTAATCCGAGGGAGCAGTACTTC	CASSSEDRGRNPREQYF
TRBV7-9	NA	TRBJ2-6	TRBD1	TGTGCCAGCAGCCAACAGGGGGGCAGGGGTGGATCTGGGGCCAACGTCCTGACTTTC	CASSQQGGRGGSGANVLTF
TRBV5-1	NA	TRBJ2-5	NA	TGCGCCAGCAGCTTGTCAGGGCAAGGGAAGACCCAGTACTTC	CASSLSGQGKTQYF
TRBV2	NA	TRBJ2-2	TRBD1	TGTGCCAGCAGTAAACAGGGGACCGGGGAGCTGTTTTTT	CASSKQGTGELFF
TRBV11-2	NA	TRBJ2-5	NA	TGTGCCAGCAGCTTCCCCCCGGGGGAGACCCAGTACTTC	CASSFPPGETQYF
TRBV28	NA	TRBJ1-1	NA	TGTGCCAGCAGCCTAGCTTACACTGAAGCTTTCTTT	CASSLAYTEAFF
TRBV9	NA	TRBJ1-2	NA	TGTGCCAGCAGCGCTGACTATGGCTACACCTTC	CASSADYGYTF
TRBV5-1	NA	TRBJ1-6	TRBD1	TGCGCCAGCAGCCCGGACAGGACCCTAGTAGGGTCACCCCTCCACTTT	CASSPDRTLVGSPLHF
TRBV2	NA	TRBJ1-2	NA	TGTGCCAGCATGCAGGGCTATGGCTACACCTTC	CASMQGYGYTF
TRBV6-1	NA	TRBJ2-5	TRBD2	TGTGCCAGCAGTGGGGGGGGGACTAGCCAAGAGACCCAGTACTTC	CASSGGGTSQETQYF
TRBV29-1	NA	TRBJ2-7	TRBD1	TGCAGCGTCACGGGACAGGGGGCGGACGAGCAGTACTTC	CSVTGQGADEQYF
TRBV29-1	once	TRBJ2-7	NA	TGCAGCGGGGGGGCCAGGGGCCACGAGCAGTACTTC	CSGGARGHEQYF
TRBV28	NA	TRBJ2-7	TRBD1	TGTGCCAGCAGTGGGAGGACAGGGGGTTCCGAGCAGTACTTC	CASSGRTGGSEQYF
TRBV11-3	NA	TRBJ2-5	NA	TGTGCCAGCAGCTTAGGCGGACAGTTCCAAGAGACCCAGTACTTC	CASSLGGQFQETQYF
TRBV29-1	once	TRBJ1-1	NA	TGCAGCGCCGACTCGAATATGAACACTGAAGCTTTCTTT	CSADSNMNTEAFF
TRBV6-5	NA	TRBJ1-3	NA	TGTGCCAGCAGTTACGGAGTCGCGGGGTCTGGAAACACCATATATTTT	CASSYGVAGSGNTIYF
TRBV2	NA	TRBJ1-5	TRBD1	TGTGCCAGCAGTGTCCCGGGACAGGGAAGTTCCGATCAGCCCCAGCATTTT	CASSVPGQGSSDQPQHF
TRBV2	NA	TRBJ2-5	NA	TGTGCCAGCAGTTACGGACCCCAAAAGGGCGAGACCCAGTACTTC	CASSYGPQKGETQYF
TRBV7-3	NA	TRBJ1-6	NA	TGTGCCAGCAGCTTAAGGAGGGTGTCCAGGAGCTCCTATAATTCACCCCTCCACTTT	CASSLRRVSRSSYNSPLHF
TRBV6-5	NA	TRBJ1-1	NA	TGTGCCAGCAGTTACGGGGGGAGCACTGAAGCTTTCTTT	CASSYGGSTEAFF
TRBV4-2	NA	TRBJ1-6	NA	TGTGCCAGCAGCCAGTCCCACACAGGGTTTGCTAATTCACCCCTCCACTTT	CASSQSHTGFANSPLHF
TRBV11-1	NA	TRBJ2-3	NA	TGTGCCAGCAGCCCTGCTGTCTACACAGATACGCAGTATTTT	CASSPAVYTDTQYF
TRBV29-1	NA	TRBJ2-7	NA	TGCAGCGTTGAACCCTTAGGGGCCAGCTCCTACGAGCAGTACTTC	CSVEPLGASSYEQYF
TRBV20-1	NA	TRBJ1-2	NA	TGCAGTGCTATTGATAACTATGGCTACACCTTC	CSAIDNYGYTF
TRBV28	NA	TRBJ2-3	NA	TGTGCCAGCAGTCGATGGGGCTCTAGCACAGATACGCAGTATTTT	CASSRWGSSTDTQYF
TRBV11-3	NA	TRBJ1-1	TRBD1	TGTGCCAGCAGCCTTACAGGGGCTGAAGCTTTCTTT	CASSLTGAEAFF
TRBV4-2	NA	TRBJ1-2	NA	TGTGCCAGCAGCCAAGACGCGCAGGGTCGATCGAACTATGGCTACACCTTC	CASSQDAQGRSNYGYTF
TRBV30	NA	TRBJ1-4	NA	TGTGCCTGGAGTGTACACAGGGTTAGCGAGAAACTGTTTTTT	CAWSVHRVSEKLFF
TRBV2	NA	TRBJ1-1	NA	TGTGCCAGCATCGGCAGACTGAACACTGAAGCTTTCTTT	CASIGRLNTEAFF
TRBV5-6	NA	TRBJ2-5	TRBD2	TGTGCCAGCAGCGACCGGACTAGCGGGAGGGCCCAGTACTTC	CASSDRTSGRAQYF
TRBV10-3	NA	TRBJ2-7	TRBD2	TGTGCCATCAGCGGACGGGAGGACTACGAGCAGTACTTC	CAISGREDYEQYF
TRBV7-9	NA	TRBJ1-5	NA	TGTGCCAGCAGCGCAGGCAATCAGCCCCAGCATTTT	CASSAGNQPQHF
TRBV28	once	TRBJ2-7	TRBD1	TGTGCCAGCAGTTCCACCGGGACAGTCTCCTACGAGCAGTACTTC	CASSSTGTVSYEQYF
TRBV6-1	NA	TRBJ1-1	NA	TGTGCCAGCACAATGAACACTGAAGCTTTCTTT	CASTMNTEAFF
TRBV6-5	once	TRBJ2-7	NA	TGTGCCAGCGCCCTCAGGGGAATTGGGTACGAGCAGTACTTC	CASALRGIGYEQYF
TRBV29-1	NA	TRBJ1-1	NA	TGCAGCGTTAGAGTGAACACTGAAGCTTTCTTT	CSVRVNTEAFF
TRBV29-1	NA	TRBJ2-5	NA	TGCAGCGTTAGGGTGACTCAAGAGACCCAGTACTTC	CSVRVTQETQYF
TRBV5-6	NA	TRBJ1-2	TRBD1	TGTGCCAGCAGCTTGTCCGGGACAGGGGGTTTTGTTTCTGGCTACACCTTC	CASSLSGTGGFVSGYTF
TRBV30	NA	TRBJ1-2	NA	TGTGCCTGGAGTGTACGGACAAGGGATGTCTATGGCTACACCTTC	CAWSVRTRDVYGYTF